This TCR beta chain stems from a study of identical twins' blood T cells. The wider study: About 50 million reads came from around twelve libraries, six alpha, six beta.

This clonotype has at least ten counts. Its antigen is unidentified. The donors were healthy female monozygous twins, three pairs in total. Study-level findings and limits: Abundant TCRbeta CDR3s overlapped more between twins than with unrelated donors.

This CDR3 spans 15 amino acids. V shed 1 base and J shed 1 base, with 11 bases lying between them. Germline lookup yields CDR1 SGHRS and CDR2 YFSETQ. Both ends of each TCR cDNA library bore sample-specific barcodes. TCRdb re-called the 5' RACE reads with MiXCR, one entry per CDR3 protein. This table has roughly 340,000 distinct CDR3 sequences, more than 25% appearing once. The sequence came from a woman aged 18-50 years in good health. The gene calls are TRBV5-1 and TRBJ1-2; D is uncertain. The sequenced material came from PBMCs. The CDR3 is CASSLSQELNYGYTF. In DNA form, the CDR3 reads TGCGCCAGCAGCTTGTCGCAGGAACTTAACTATGGCTACACCTTC.